This T cell receptor (beta chain) was found in a study of T cell changes during pregnancy in multiple sclerosis. Germline CDR1 reads ENHRY; CDR2 reads SYGVKD. V gave up 8 bases and J gave up 4 bases; unmatched junction bases: 3. CDR3 length: 12 amino acids. Sequencing used immunoSEQ multiplex PCR; TCRdb keeps in-frame clones, though not all of them. This sample has some 60,000 clones, with around 89% found just once. The J gene is TRBJ2-7, the V gene TRBV10-3, with 9 bases aligning to TRBD1. The specimen was peripheral blood, collected after pregnancy. This TCR derives from a female donor with multiple sclerosis, enrolled in a pregnancy study. CDR3 bases: TGTGCCATCCTAGGACAGGGGTACGAGCAGTACTTC. Its translation: CAILGQGYEQYF.